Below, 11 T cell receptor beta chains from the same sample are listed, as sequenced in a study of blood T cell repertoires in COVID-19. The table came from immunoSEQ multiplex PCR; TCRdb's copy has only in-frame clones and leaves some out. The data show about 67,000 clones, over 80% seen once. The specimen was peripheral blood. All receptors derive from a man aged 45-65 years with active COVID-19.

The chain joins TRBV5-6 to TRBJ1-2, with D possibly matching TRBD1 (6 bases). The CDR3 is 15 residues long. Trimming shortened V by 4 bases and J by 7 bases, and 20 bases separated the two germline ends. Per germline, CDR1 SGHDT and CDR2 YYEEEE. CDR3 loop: CASSLLGGAKGGYTF. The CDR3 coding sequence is TGTGCCAGCAGCCTTTTGGGGGGGGCGAAGGGTGGCTACACCTTC. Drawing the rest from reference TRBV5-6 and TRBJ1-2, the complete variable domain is DAGVTQSPTHLIKTRGQQVTLRCSPKSGHDTVSWYQQALGQGPQFIFQYYEEEERQRGNFPDRFSGHQFPNYSSELNVNALLLGDSALYLCASSLLGGAKGGYTFGSGTRLTVV.

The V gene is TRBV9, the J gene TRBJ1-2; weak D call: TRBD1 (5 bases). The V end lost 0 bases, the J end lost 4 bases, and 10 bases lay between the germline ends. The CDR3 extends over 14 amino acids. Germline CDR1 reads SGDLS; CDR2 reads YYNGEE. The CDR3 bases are TGTGCCAGCAGCGTAGGGGGACTGGGCTATGGCTACACCTTC. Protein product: CASSVGGLGYGYTF.

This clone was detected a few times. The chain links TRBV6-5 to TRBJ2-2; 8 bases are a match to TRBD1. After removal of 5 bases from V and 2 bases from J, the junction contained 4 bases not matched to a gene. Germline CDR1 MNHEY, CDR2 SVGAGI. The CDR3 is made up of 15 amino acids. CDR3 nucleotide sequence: TGTGCCAGCAGTCCGGGACAGGACAACACCGGGGAGCTGTTTTTT. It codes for CASSPGQDNTGELFF.

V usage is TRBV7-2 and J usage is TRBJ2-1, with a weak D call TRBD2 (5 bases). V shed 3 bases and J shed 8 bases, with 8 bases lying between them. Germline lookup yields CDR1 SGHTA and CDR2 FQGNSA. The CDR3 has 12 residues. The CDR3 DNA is TGTGCCAGCAGCTTGGGAGTACATGAGCAGTTCTTC. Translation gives CASSLGVHEQFF.

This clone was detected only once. CDR3 loop: CASSPVTVTYEQYF. In nucleotides, the CDR3 is TGTGCCAGCAGTCCGGTGACAGTTACCTACGAGCAGTACTTC. The rearrangement links TRBV28 to TRBJ2-7, with a possible D match to TRBD1 (5 bases). The CDR3 is 14 amino acids. Per germline, CDR1 MDHEN and CDR2 SYDVKM. V lost 5 bases and J 2 bases, leaving 13 bases between the germline ends.

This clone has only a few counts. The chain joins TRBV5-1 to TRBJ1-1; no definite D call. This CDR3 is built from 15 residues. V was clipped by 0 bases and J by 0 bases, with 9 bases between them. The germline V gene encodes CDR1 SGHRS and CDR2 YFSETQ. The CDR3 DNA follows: TGCGCCAGCAGCTTGGGGCCAGGTATGAACACTGAAGCTTTCTTT. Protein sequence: CASSLGPGMNTEAFF. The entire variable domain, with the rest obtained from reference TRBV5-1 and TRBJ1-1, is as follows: KAGVTQTPRYLIKTRGQQVTLSCSPISGHRSVSWYQQTPGQGLQFLFEYFSETQRNKGNFPGRFSGRQFSNSRSEMNVSTLELGDSALYLCASSLGPGMNTEAFFGQGTRLTVV.

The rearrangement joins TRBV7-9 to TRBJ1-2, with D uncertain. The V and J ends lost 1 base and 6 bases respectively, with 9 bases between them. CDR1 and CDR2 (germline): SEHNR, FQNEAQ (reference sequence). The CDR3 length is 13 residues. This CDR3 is CASSLVGEDGYTF. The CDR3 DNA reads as TGTGCCAGCAGCTTAGTTGGAGAAGATGGCTACACCTTC.

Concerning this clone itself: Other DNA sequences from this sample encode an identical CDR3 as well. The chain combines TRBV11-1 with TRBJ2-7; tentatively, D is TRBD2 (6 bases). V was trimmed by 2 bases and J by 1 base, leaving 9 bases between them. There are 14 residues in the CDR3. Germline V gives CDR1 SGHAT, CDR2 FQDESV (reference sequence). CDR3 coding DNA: TGTGCCAGCAGCTTACTCGGGGGTTCCTACGAGCAGTACTTC. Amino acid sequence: CASSLLGGSYEQYF. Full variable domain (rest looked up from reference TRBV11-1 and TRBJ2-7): EAEVAQSPRYKITEKSQAVAFWCDPISGHATLYWYRQILGQGPELLVQFQDESVVDDSQLPKDRFSAERLKGVDSTLKIQPAELGDSAMYLCASSLLGGSYEQYFGPGTRLTVT.

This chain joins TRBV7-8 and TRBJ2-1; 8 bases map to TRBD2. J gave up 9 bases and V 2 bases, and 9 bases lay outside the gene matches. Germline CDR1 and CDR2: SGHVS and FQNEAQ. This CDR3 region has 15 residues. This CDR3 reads CASSLTSFSGIEQFF. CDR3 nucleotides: TGTGCCAGCAGCTTAACGTCGTTTAGCGGGATTGAGCAGTTCTTC.

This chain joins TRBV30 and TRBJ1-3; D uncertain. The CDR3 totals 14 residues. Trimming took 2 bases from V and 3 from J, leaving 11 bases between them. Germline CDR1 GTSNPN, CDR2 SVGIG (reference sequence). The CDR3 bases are TGTGCCTGGAGTAATTTGAGATATGGAAACACCATATATTTT. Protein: CAWSNLRYGNTIYF.

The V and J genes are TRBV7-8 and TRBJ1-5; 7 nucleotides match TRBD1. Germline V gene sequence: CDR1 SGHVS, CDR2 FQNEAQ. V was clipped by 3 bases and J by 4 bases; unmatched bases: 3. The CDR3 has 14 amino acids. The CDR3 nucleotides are TGTGCCAGCAGCTTGGACAGGTTAAATCAGCCCCAGCATTTT. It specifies CASSLDRLNQPQHF.